Below, 21 T cell receptor beta chains from the same sample are listed, as sequenced in a study of shared clonotypes between healthy human individuals. Sequencing was performed with immunoSEQ multiplex PCR; in TCRdb, only in-frame clones are kept and a portion is missing. Of roughly 510,000 clones listed, about 75% are singletons. Sequencing used PBMCs. These receptors came from a woman in her forties in good health. Some clones in this sample may be carry-over from other donors' samples.

The sample holds a few counts of this clone. The CDR3 protein is CASSFVGSPLHF. CDR3 bases: TGTGCCAGCAGCTTTGTAGGTTCACCCCTCCACTTT. The chain recombines TRBV7-2 with TRBJ1-6; D call uncertain. This CDR3 region has 12 residues. Germline CDR1 reads SGHTA; CDR2 reads FQGNSA. With 3 bases removed from V and 9 bases from J, the gap between germline ends came to 6 bases.

The V gene is TRBV5-4, the J gene TRBJ2-7; D may be TRBD1 or TRBD2 (7 bases each). With 0 bases removed from V and 10 bases from J, the gap between germline ends came to 14 bases. CDR1 and CDR2 from the germline V gene are SGHNT and YYREEE (reference sequence). The CDR3 spans 13 residues. The DNA for the CDR3 is TGTGCCAGCAGCTTGGGCCAGGGGGGGCGCCAGTACTTC. Protein: CASSLGQGGRQYF.

V gene TRBV18 combines with J gene TRBJ1-5, with a tentative D call TRBD1 (5 bases). Germline lookup yields CDR1 KGHSH and CDR2 LQKENI. This CDR3 spans 13 amino acids. Between the trimmed V and J ends, which lost 6 bases and 5 bases, there was a span of 11 bases. CDR3 coding DNA: TGTGCCAGCTCCGAGGGACCGGATCAGCCCCAGCATTTT. Its translation is CASSEGPDQPQHF.

For the CDR3, the DNA is TGTGCCAGCAGCTACGTATACACTGAAGCTTTCTTT. It is translated as CASSYVYTEAFF. The V and J genes are TRBV7-2 and TRBJ1-1; D not resolved. The V and J ends lost 4 bases and 3 bases respectively, with 6 bases between them. CDR3 length: 12 amino acids. In germline, CDR1 is SGHTA, CDR2 FQGNSA.

The J gene is TRBJ2-6, the V gene TRBV5-6; D is uncertain. The CDR3 runs to 12 residues. The V end was cut by 3 bases, the J end by 9 bases, with 7 bases between. Germline CDR1 is SGHDT and CDR2 is YYEEEE. CDR3: CASSSRHNVLTF. The CDR3 coding sequence is TGTGCCAGCAGCTCGAGGCACAACGTCCTGACTTTC.

The V and J genes are TRBV11-2 and TRBJ2-5, with TRBD1 matching over 9 bases. The DNA matches TRBJ2-7 better at its end, which makes the J call doubtful. The CDR3 has 19 amino acids. Germline assignment: CDR1 SGHAT and CDR2 FQNNGV. In nucleotides, the CDR3 is TGTGCCAGCAGCTTAGTCGCGGGACAGGGTGTTTTTAAATCCTACGAGCAGTACTTC. Translation: CASSLVAGQGVFKSYEQYF.

This chain connects TRBV30 to TRBJ1-2, with 8 bases identical to TRBD1. The CDR3 loop spans 13 amino acids. The V segment lost 8 bases and the J segment 10 bases; nucleotides outside the gene matches: 15. The germline V gene encodes CDR1 GTSNPN and CDR2 SVGIG (reference sequence). CDR3 sequence reads: CATTLHHRGAYTF. DNA of the CDR3: TGTGCCACCACCCTCCACCACAGGGGGGCCTACACCTTC.

This clone has just a few counts. The chain couples TRBV9 to TRBJ1-2; TRBD1 might be the D (5 bases). This CDR3 comprises 14 residues. Trimming pared 4 bases from V and 4 bases from J, leaving 14 bases between. Per the germline V gene, CDR1 is SGDLS and CDR2 is YYNGEE. This CDR3 reads CASSPVGAPYGYTF. The DNA of the CDR3 is TGTGCCAGCAGCCCTGTAGGGGCCCCCTATGGCTACACCTTC.

The count of this clone is one. J is TRBJ1-1 and V is TRBV18; D is ambiguous. CDR3 length: 14 residues. Germline values: CDR1 KGHSH, CDR2 LQKENI. V lost 1 base and J 1 base, leaving 7 bases between the germline ends. This chain's CDR3 is CASSPQGGNTEAFF. The CDR3 nucleotides read TGTGCCAGCTCACCACAGGGAGGGAACACTGAAGCTTTCTTT. Together with reference TRBV18 and TRBJ1-1, the CDR3 gives the full variable domain: NAGVMQNPRHLVRRRGQEARLRCSPMKGHSHVYWYRQLPEEGLKFMVYLQKENIIDESGMPKERFSAEFPKEGPSILRIQQVVRGDSAAYFCASSPQGGNTEAFFGQGTRLTVV.

This clone has a single count. The chain employs TRBV29-1 and TRBJ1-2; no firm D call. CDR1 is SQVTM, CDR2 ANQGSEA, per germline. This CDR3 region has 12 residues. V was shortened by 1 base and J by 10 bases, with 13 bases between the two germline ends. CDR3 sequence: CSVEVWQDLYTF. The CDR3 DNA reads as TGCAGCGTTGAAGTCTGGCAGGACCTCTACACCTTC. The full variable domain, in which reference TRBV29-1 and TRBJ1-2 provide the parts outside the CDR3, is SAVISQKPSRDICQRGTSLTIQCQVDSQVTMMFWYRQQPGQSLTLIATANQGSEATYESGFVIDKFPISRPNLTFSTLTVSNMSPEDSSIYLCSVEVWQDLYTFGSGTRLTVV.

This clone has only a few counts. A much larger clone is a single base away; this may be a read error. The sample has other DNA sequences that encode this CDR3 too. The chain recombines TRBV28 with TRBJ2-1; D remains unclear. V gave up 2 bases and J gave up 1 base, with 3 bases separating them. The germline CDR1 and CDR2 sequences are MDHEN and SYDVKM. The CDR3 totals 13 residues. CDR3 bases: TGTGCCAGCAGTTTAGATTCCTACAATGAGCAGTTCTTC. Encoded protein: CASSLDSYNEQFF.

Of note for this clone: The same CDR3 can be traced to other DNA sequences in this sample. The rearrangement uses TRBV5-1 and TRBJ2-2, with D perhaps matching TRBD2 (6 bases). Looked up from germline, CDR1 is SGHRS and CDR2 is YFSETQ. Trimming removed 2 bases from V and 1 base from J, with 6 bases in between. The CDR3 has 14 residues. The CDR3 region has the DNA TGCGCCAGCAGCTTCGGGGGGAACACCGGGGAGCTGTTTTTT. Its translation is CASSFGGNTGELFF.

This clone was recorded once. Within the sample, other DNA sequences also encode this same CDR3. The chain uses TRBV7-8 and TRBJ2-7, with D unresolved. The CDR3 contains 11 residues. Trimming took 5 bases from V and 1 from J, leaving 3 bases between them. Germline CDR1 reads SGHVS; CDR2 reads FQNEAQ. The DNA for the CDR3 is TGTGCCAGCAGCCCATCCTACGAGCAGTACTTC. Residues: CASSPSYEQYF.

The V and J genes are TRBV6-5 and TRBJ2-7, with D perhaps TRBD1 (6 bases). Germline V gene data show CDR1 as MNHEY and CDR2 as SVGAGI. CDR3 size: 13 residues. The V end was cut by 2 bases, the J end by 4 bases, with 9 bases between. The CDR3 sequence: CASSYRGMYEQYF. CDR3 DNA: TGTGCCAGCAGTTACAGGGGGATGTACGAGCAGTACTTC.

Concerning this clone itself: Mismatch with germline at one junction end may stem from a read error. This chain joins TRBV7-7 and TRBJ2-2, with 8 bases lining up with TRBD1. Looked up from germline, CDR1 is SSHAT and CDR2 is FNYEAQ (reference sequence). This CDR3 region has 15 residues. CDR3 sequence reads: CASSTDRARIGELFF. DNA for the CDR3: TGTGCTAGCAGCACGGACAGGGCCCGGATCGGGGAGCTGTTTTTT.

This chain connects TRBV27 to TRBJ2-3, with D perhaps TRBD2 (7 bases). Germline V CDR1 and CDR2: MNHEY, SMNVEV (reference sequence). Trimming shortened V by 3 bases and J by 3 bases, and 16 bases separated the two germline ends. The CDR3 extends over 16 amino acids. CDR3 sequence: CASSFWGLGGTDTQYF. The CDR3 DNA is TGTGCCAGCAGTTTTTGGGGGCTCGGGGGGACAGATACGCAGTATTTT.

The chain recombines TRBV10-3 with TRBJ2-2; 7 bases fit TRBD2. The V segment lost 11 bases and the J segment 8 bases; nucleotides outside the gene matches: 11. The CDR3 has 13 residues. Per the germline V gene, CDR1 is ENHRY and CDR2 is SYGVKD. The CDR3 loop reads CALRLAAGGELFF. The CDR3 region has the DNA TGTGCCCTCCGACTAGCCGCCGGGGGGGAGCTGTTTTTT.

V gene TRBV5-8 combines with J gene TRBJ1-1; possibly TRBD1 for D (6 bases). Between the trimmed V and J ends, which lost 5 bases and 1 base, there was a span of 15 bases. The germline gives CDR1 SGHTS, CDR2 YDEGEE. This CDR3 is built from 15 residues. DNA for the CDR3: TGTGCCAGCAGTCTAGGGAGGGGGAGGAACACTGAAGCTTTCTTT. The encoded protein is CASSLGRGRNTEAFF.

The chain is built from TRBV7-7 and TRBJ2-5; a weak D match, TRBD1 (5 bases). V was clipped by 5 bases and J by 5 bases, with 12 bases between them. Germline V lookup: CDR1 SSHAT, CDR2 FNYEAQ (reference sequence). This CDR3 is built from 13 residues. CDR3 coding DNA: TGTGCCAGCAGCGCCAGGGTTGGGGAGACCCAGTACTTC. It is translated as CASSARVGETQYF.

CDR3 region: CASSEQGLAEKLFF. CDR3 bases: TGTGCCAGCAGCGAACAGGGTCTGGCGGAAAAACTGTTTTTT. V and J are TRBV9 and TRBJ1-4; the D gene is possibly TRBD1 (6 bases). The V and J ends lost 3 bases and 8 bases respectively, with 14 bases between them. CDR1 and CDR2 (germline): SGDLS, YYNGEE. The CDR3 spans 14 residues.

The rearrangement links TRBV10-3 to TRBJ2-5; D call uncertain. CDR1 ENHRY and CDR2 SYGVKD come from the germline V gene. The CDR3 length is 14 residues. V lost 5 bases to trimming and J lost 2 bases, with 12 bases between them. The CDR3, as DNA: TGTGCCATCAGTTCGGCCACCCCACAAGAGACCCAGTACTTC. Protein product: CAISSATPQETQYF.